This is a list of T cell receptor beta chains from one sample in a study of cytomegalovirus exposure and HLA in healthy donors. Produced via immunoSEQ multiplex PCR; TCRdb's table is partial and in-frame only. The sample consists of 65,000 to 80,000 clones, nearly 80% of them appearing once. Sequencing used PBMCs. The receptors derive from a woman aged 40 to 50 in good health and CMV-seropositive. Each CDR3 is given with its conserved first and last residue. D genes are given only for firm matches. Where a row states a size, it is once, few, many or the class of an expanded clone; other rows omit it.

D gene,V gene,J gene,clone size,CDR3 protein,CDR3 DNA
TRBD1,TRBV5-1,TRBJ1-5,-,CASSPDRGDQPQHF,TGCGCCAGCAGCCCAGACAGGGGTGATCAGCCCCAGCATTTT
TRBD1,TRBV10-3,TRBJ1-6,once,CAISEGTGNNSPLHF,TGTGCCATCAGTGAGGGGACAGGGAACAATTCACCCCTCCACTTT
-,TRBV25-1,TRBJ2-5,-,CASSETQGWETQYF,TGTGCCAGCAGTGAAACTCAGGGATGGGAGACCCAGTACTTC
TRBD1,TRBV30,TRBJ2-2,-,CAWSGFDRVHGELFF,TGTGCCTGGAGTGGATTCGACAGGGTTCACGGGGAGCTGTTTTTT
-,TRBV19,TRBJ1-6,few,CASSIGGGPTGSPLHF,TGTGCCAGTAGTATAGGGGGGGGGCCGACAGGATCACCCCTCCACTTT
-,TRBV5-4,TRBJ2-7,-,CASSEQGYEQYF,TGTGCCAGCAGCGAGCAGGGCTACGAGCAGTACTTC
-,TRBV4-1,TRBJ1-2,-,CASSHLTGSGYTF,TGCGCCAGCAGCCATCTTACAGGGTCTGGCTACACCTTC
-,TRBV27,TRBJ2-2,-,CASSPGSQGDTGELFF,TGTGCCAGCAGCCCCGGGTCTCAGGGCGACACCGGGGAGCTGTTTTTT
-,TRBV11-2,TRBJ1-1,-,CASTIGRNTEAFF,TGTGCCAGCACTATAGGGAGGAACACTGAAGCTTTCTTT
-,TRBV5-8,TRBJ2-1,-,CASSQGLGSYNEQFF,TGTGCCAGCAGCCAAGGACTCGGCTCCTACAATGAGCAGTTCTTC
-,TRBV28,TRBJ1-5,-,CASSLGPYSNQPQHF,TGTGCCAGCAGTTTAGGCCCGTATAGCAATCAGCCCCAGCATTTT
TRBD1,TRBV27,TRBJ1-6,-,CASSIRQGSFDSPLHF,TGTGCCAGCAGTATCCGACAGGGGAGCTTTGATTCACCCCTCCACTTT
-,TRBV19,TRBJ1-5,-,CASSIRRGEPQHF,TGTGCCAGTAGTATCCGTCGGGGTGAGCCCCAGCATTTT
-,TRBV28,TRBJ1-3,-,CASSTHRRGTGNTIYF,TGTGCCAGCAGTACCCACCGGAGGGGAACTGGAAACACCATATATTTT
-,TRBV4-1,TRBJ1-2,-,CASSQESDYGYTF,TGCGCCAGCAGCCAAGAATCGGACTATGGCTACACCTTC
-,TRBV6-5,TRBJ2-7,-,CASSYSREQYF,TGTGCCAGCAGTTACTCGAGAGAGCAGTACTTC
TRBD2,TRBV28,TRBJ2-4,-,CASSLRAGGQNIQYF,TGTGCCAGCAGTTTAAGGGCGGGGGGCCAAAACATTCAGTACTTC
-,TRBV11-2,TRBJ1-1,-,CASSSGGWLEDEAFF,TGTGCCAGCAGCTCAGGCGGGTGGCTTGAAGATGAAGCTTTCTTT
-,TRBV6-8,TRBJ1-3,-,CASSFRNTIYF,TGTGCCAGCAGTTTTAGAAACACCATATATTTT
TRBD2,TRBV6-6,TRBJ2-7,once,CASSPGLAGPYEQYF,TGTGCCAGCAGCCCGGGACTAGCGGGGCCCTACGAGCAGTACTTC
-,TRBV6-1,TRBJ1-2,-,CASSEGGGAGYGYTF,TGTGCCAGCAGTGAAGGAGGGGGGGCGGGCTATGGCTACACCTTC
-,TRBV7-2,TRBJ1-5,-,CASSFWANQPQHF,TGTGCCAGCAGCTTCTGGGCAAATCAGCCCCAGCATTTT
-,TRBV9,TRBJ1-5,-,CASSVGSINQPQHF,TGTGCCAGCAGCGTCGGGAGCATCAATCAGCCCCAGCATTTT
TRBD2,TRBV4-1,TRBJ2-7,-,CASRDLASGGPYEQYF,TGCGCCAGCAGAGACCTCGCTAGCGGGGGACCCTACGAGCAGTACTTC
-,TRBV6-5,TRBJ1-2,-,CASRGTRDNYGYTF,TGTGCCAGCAGGGGGACGCGGGATAACTATGGCTATACCTTC
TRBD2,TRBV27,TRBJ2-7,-,CASSLASGNEQYF,TGTGCCAGCAGTTTGGCTAGCGGTAACGAGCAGTACTTC
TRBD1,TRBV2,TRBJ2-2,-,CASSQTGGWTGELFF,TGTGCCAGCAGCCAGACAGGGGGCTGGACCGGGGAGCTGTTTTTT
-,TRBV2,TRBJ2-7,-,CASWDSGSYEQYF,TGTGCCAGCTGGGACTCCGGCTCCTACGAGCAGTACTTC
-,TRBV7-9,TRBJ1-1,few,CSSSFMNTEAFF,TGTTCCAGCAGCTTTATGAACACTGAAGCTTTCTTT
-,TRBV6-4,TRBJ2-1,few,CASSRKSGLTSYNEQFF,TGTGCCAGCAGTAGAAAATCAGGGCTTACTTCCTACAATGAGCAGTTCTTC
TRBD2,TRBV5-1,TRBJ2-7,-,CASSWTSGGAYEQYF,TGCGCCAGCAGCTGGACTAGCGGGGGGGCCTACGAGCAGTACTTC
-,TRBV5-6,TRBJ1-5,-,CASSLGGLTHQPQHF,TGTGCCAGCAGCTTGGGCGGACTTACGCATCAGCCCCAGCATTTT
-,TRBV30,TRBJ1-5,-,CAWSYSSSQPQHF,TGTGCCTGGAGCTACAGTTCCTCTCAGCCCCAGCATTTT
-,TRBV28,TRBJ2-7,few,CASKSPTLYEQYF,TGTGCCAGCAAGAGTCCAACCCTCTACGAGCAGTACTTC
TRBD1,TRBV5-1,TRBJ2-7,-,CASRDTGTGLNEQYF,TGCGCCAGCAGGGACACCGGGACAGGGCTCAACGAGCAGTACTTC
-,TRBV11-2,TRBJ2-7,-,CASTWTRASYEQYF,TGTGCCAGCACCTGGACCAGGGCGTCCTACGAGCAGTACTTC
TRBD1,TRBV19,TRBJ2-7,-,CASSRDRAHYEQYF,TGTGCCAGTAGTCGGGACAGGGCCCACTACGAGCAGTACTTC
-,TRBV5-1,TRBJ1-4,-,CASRQDQGGGLNEKLFF,TGCGCCAGCCGTCAAGATCAAGGGGGGGGACTTAATGAAAAACTGTTTTTT
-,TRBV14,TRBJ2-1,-,CASSQTLAGNEQFF,TGTGCCAGCAGCCAAACGCTAGCCGGCAATGAGCAGTTCTTC
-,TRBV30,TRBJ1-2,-,CAWTKLPLGEGYGYTF,TGTGCCTGGACCAAACTTCCCCTAGGGGAGGGCTATGGCTACACCTTC
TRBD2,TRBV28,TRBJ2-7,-,CASSRGGNPYEQYF,TGTGCCAGCAGCCGGGGAGGGAACCCCTACGAGCAGTACTTC
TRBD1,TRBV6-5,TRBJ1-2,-,CASSEEGTGYGYTF,TGTGCCAGCAGTGAAGAGGGGACAGGATATGGCTACACCTTC
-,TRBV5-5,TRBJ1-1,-,CASSFLEDTEAFF,TGTGCCAGCAGCTTTTTAGAGGACACTGAAGCTTTCTTT
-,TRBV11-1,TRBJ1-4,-,CASQRGANEKLFF,TGTGCCAGCCAGCGGGGTGCTAATGAAAAACTGTTTTTT
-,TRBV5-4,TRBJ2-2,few,CASSPAGGTRTGELFF,TGTGCCAGCAGCCCGGCCGGGGGTACGAGGACCGGGGAGCTGTTTTTT
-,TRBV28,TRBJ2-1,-,CASSPSLDHEQFF,TGTGCCAGCAGCCCCTCCTTAGATCACGAGCAGTTCTTC
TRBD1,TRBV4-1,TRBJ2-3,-,CASSHPGGGTDTQYF,TGCGCCAGCAGCCACCCAGGGGGCGGCACAGATACGCAGTATTTT
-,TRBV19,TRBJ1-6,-,CASSIVSSYNSPLHF,TGTGCCAGTAGTATAGTTAGCTCCTATAATTCACCCCTCCACTTT
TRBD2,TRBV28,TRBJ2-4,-,CASSASGGGQSKNIQYF,TGTGCCAGCAGTGCCTCCGGCGGGGGGCAATCCAAAAACATTCAGTACTTC
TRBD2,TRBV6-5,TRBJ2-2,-,CASSYLRGGAIGELFF,TGTGCCAGCAGTTACTTGCGCGGGGGGGCAATCGGGGAGCTGTTTTTT
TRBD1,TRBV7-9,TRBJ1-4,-,CASSSLDRAGANEKLFF,TGTGCCAGCAGCTCCCTTGACAGGGCAGGAGCTAATGAAAAACTGTTTTTT
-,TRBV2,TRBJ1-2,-,CASSELLADYGYTF,TGTGCCAGCAGTGAACTGCTAGCGGACTATGGCTACACCTTC
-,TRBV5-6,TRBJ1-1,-,CASSLGGWGRAEAFF,TGTGCCAGCAGCTTGGGGGGATGGGGCCGCGCTGAAGCTTTCTTT
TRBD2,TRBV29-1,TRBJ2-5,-,CSVPLAGGSAETQYF,TGCAGCGTCCCACTAGCGGGGGGCTCAGCGGAGACCCAGTACTTC